This T cell receptor (beta chain) emerged from a study of blood T cell repertoires in COVID-19. About the research overall: Researchers got acute and convalescent COVID-19 samples from the United States, Italy and Spain. T cells, B-cell-depleted T cells, or PBMCs supplied cDNA or gDNA.

This CDR3 has 14 residues. From germline, CDR1 is SGHRS and CDR2 YFSETQ. V dropped 0 bases and J dropped 7; count of bases not matched to a gene: 5. As concerns this clone: Distinct nucleotide sequences in the sample also encode this CDR3.

The authors' processing: Estimation of nucleated cell counts was performed using reference gene primer amplification. TCRdb's table, derived via immunoSEQ multiplex PCR, lists solely in-frame clones and lacks some. The V and J calls and clone size are taken from that table; D and trimming were inferred from the DNA. The repertoire holds 130,000 or so clones, with around 86% as singletons. Sequencing used peripheral blood. This TCR derives from a woman aged 70-85 years with COVID-19, enrolled during active disease. The chain joins TRBV5-1 to TRBJ1-2; 8 bases are shared with TRBD1. The CDR3 DNA reads TGCGCCAGCAGCTTGGGACAGGGGATCGGTGGCTACACCTTC. Protein sequence: CASSLGQGIGGYTF.